This T cell receptor beta chain was identified during a study of control samples from healthy donors and cancer patients. A few counts support this clone. Profiled with immunoSEQ multiplex PCR; TCRdb holds only in-frame clones, not every one. The profile covers 130,000 to 150,000 clones, with around 94% appearing a single time and over 12% taken by the ten largest. Trimming cost V 6 bases and J 3 bases, with 9 bases left between them. The germline gives CDR1 SNHLY, CDR2 FYNNEI. The CDR3 totals 13 residues. The sample comprised PBMCs. The clonotype was recovered from a man aged 55 to 70 with colorectal cancer. The chain combines TRBV2 with TRBJ1-5; no definite D call. CDR3 sequence reads: CASSVPANQPQHF. CDR3 nucleotide sequence: TGTGCCAGCAGCGTCCCGGCCAATCAGCCCCAGCATTTT.